Shown below are 21 T cell receptor beta chains from a single sample sequenced in a study of cytomegalovirus exposure and HLA in healthy donors. Primers included in the PCR were 60 Vbeta and 13 Jbeta primers. Profiling relied on immunoSEQ multiplex PCR, and the TCRdb table lists in-frame clones only, not all of them. The repertoire holds approximately 85,000 clones, with 60% to 80% as singletons. The sample taken for sequencing was PBMCs. The receptors were sampled from a woman aged 50 to 65 in good health and CMV-seropositive.

The chain couples TRBV30 to TRBJ2-3; 14 bases fit TRBD2. Germline values: CDR1 GTSNPN, CDR2 SVGIG (reference sequence). The V gene end was trimmed by 6 bases and the J gene end by 6 bases; junction bases not matched to a gene: 5. The CDR3 runs 14 residues. CDR3 nucleotides: TGTGCCTGCGGGACTAGCGGGGGTCGGGATACGCAGTATTTT. This encodes CACGTSGGRDTQYF.

This clone has just a few counts. CDR3 sequence (DNA): TGCGCCAGCAGTTTTTCATTACTAGCGGGGGAGAACAATGAGCAGTTCTTC. This encodes CASSFSLLAGENNEQFF. The chain combines TRBV10-1 with TRBJ2-1; TRBD2 matches at 11 bases. Trimming took 5 bases from V and 5 from J; bases not matched to a gene: 11. Germline V gives CDR1 WNHNN, CDR2 SYGVQD (reference sequence). The CDR3 is 17 amino acids.

A few counts support this clone. This chain connects TRBV6-5 to TRBJ1-4, with a weak D call TRBD1 (6 bases). Germline V lookup: CDR1 MNHEY, CDR2 SVGAGI. The CDR3 spans 15 residues. V was shortened by 4 bases and J by 10 bases, with 19 bases between the two germline ends. CDR3 protein: CASSWMDRSSGKLFF. The CDR3 DNA sequence: TGTGCCAGCAGTTGGATGGACAGAAGCTCGGGAAAACTGTTTTTT.

This rearrangement joins TRBV5-1 to TRBJ2-3; the match to TRBD1 covers 10 bases. CDR3 length equals 16 residues. Losses at the gene ends were 0 bases for V and 2 bases for J; bases not matched to a gene: 3. Germline values: CDR1 SGHRS, CDR2 YFSETQ. The CDR3 sequence is CASSLGGQGFTDTQYF. CDR3 nucleotides: TGCGCCAGCAGCTTGGGGGGACAGGGGTTCACAGATACGCAGTATTTT. Full variable domain (rest looked up from reference TRBV5-1 and TRBJ2-3): KAGVTQTPRYLIKTRGQQVTLSCSPISGHRSVSWYQQTPGQGLQFLFEYFSETQRNKGNFPGRFSGRQFSNSRSEMNVSTLELGDSALYLCASSLGGQGFTDTQYFGPGTRLTVL.

The V gene is TRBV4-2, the J gene TRBJ2-2, with 8 nucleotides matching TRBD2. The CDR3 runs 18 residues. V lost 0 bases to trimming and J lost 5 bases; unmatched junction nucleotides: 11. Germline values: CDR1 LGHNA, CDR2 YNFKEQ. The CDR3 loop reads CASSQDRAGGPLTGELFF. The CDR3 nucleotides read TGTGCCAGCAGCCAAGATCGGGCGGGGGGCCCATTGACCGGGGAGCTGTTTTTT.

The rearrangement links TRBV27 to TRBJ2-2; a weak D match, TRBD2 (6 bases). The germline CDR1 and CDR2 sequences are MNHEY and SMNVEV (reference sequence). The CDR3 spans 13 residues. Between the trimmed V and J ends, which lost 3 bases and 5 bases, there was a span of 7 bases. This chain's CDR3 is CASSFGGTGELFF. Written as DNA, the CDR3 is TGTGCCAGCAGTTTCGGGGGTACCGGGGAGCTGTTTTTT.

The chain uses TRBV6-5 and TRBJ2-1; tentatively, D is TRBD2 (5 bases). CDR3 size: 16 residues. Trimming removed 0 bases from V and 3 bases from J, with 12 bases in between. Germline V gene lookup returns CDR1 MNHEY and CDR2 SVGAGI. CDR3 protein: CASSYSRSGDYNEQFF. DNA for the CDR3: TGTGCCAGCAGTTACTCTAGGAGCGGAGACTACAATGAGCAGTTCTTC.

This rearrangement joins TRBV11-1 to TRBJ2-1; 8 positions match TRBD2. This CDR3 is 17 amino acids long. Germline trimming cut 5 bases from V and 2 bases from J; bases unmatched to any gene: 11. The germline gives CDR1 SGHAT, CDR2 FQDESV (reference sequence). The DNA of the CDR3 is TGTGCCAGCAGCCGACGAGGACTAGCAGGACCCTACAATGAGCAGTTCTTC. It is translated as CASSRRGLAGPYNEQFF.

Comments on this clone: This sample also contains other DNA sequences that code for the same CDR3. The chain joins TRBV9 to TRBJ2-5; weak D call: TRBD2 (6 bases). Trimming cost V 0 bases and J 1 base, with 7 bases left between them. CDR1 and CDR2 from the germline V gene are SGDLS and YYNGEE. The CDR3 is 14 residues long. The CDR3 DNA reads as TGTGCCAGCAGCGTAGCGGGGGTCCAAGAGACCCAGTACTTC. This codes for CASSVAGVQETQYF.

This clone was seen a handful of times. This chain joins TRBV7-2 and TRBJ2-7; 10 bases are a match to TRBD1. With 5 bases clipped from V and 4 bases from J, the junction kept 8 bases outside the gene matches. The CDR3 covers 15 residues. Germline CDR1 and CDR2: SGHTA and FQGNSA. CDR3 region: CASSHTGTGAYEQYV. The CDR3 nucleotides are TGTGCCAGCAGCCACACCGGGACAGGGGCATACGAGCAGTACGTC.

This clone has a handful of counts. V and J are TRBV7-6 and TRBJ2-5; possible D gene TRBD1, 5 bases. The CDR3 consists of 14 residues. V was pared by 7 bases and J by 1 base, with 13 bases between. Per the germline V gene, CDR1 is SGHVS and CDR2 is FNYEAQ. The CDR3 DNA reads as TGTGCCAGCACCCTAGGGGCTAGCCAAGAGACCCAGTACTTC. Amino acid sequence: CASTLGASQETQYF.

The chain couples TRBV5-4 to TRBJ2-5; 8 nucleotides align to TRBD1. The DNA end favors TRBJ2-7, so the J call may be wrong. The CDR3 runs 15 residues. CDR1 is SGHNT, CDR2 YYREEE, per germline (reference sequence). Written as DNA, the CDR3 is TGTGCCAGCAGGCCCGGGACAGGCGCCTCCTACGAGCAGTACTTC. Translation gives CASRPGTGASYEQYF.

The rearrangement uses TRBV9 and TRBJ2-5; 10 bases line up with TRBD2. The CDR3 loop spans 17 amino acids. V lost 2 bases to trimming and J lost 5 bases; unmatched junction nucleotides: 12. Germline loops: CDR1 SGDLS, CDR2 YYNGEE. The CDR3 sequence is CASSVGSSGGAGETQYF. The DNA of the CDR3 is TGTGCCAGCAGCGTCGGATCGAGCGGGGGGGCAGGGGAGACCCAGTACTTC.

In DNA form, the CDR3 reads TGTGCCAGCTCGCAGGGCCAATACGAGCAGTACGTC. Translating gives CASSQGQYEQYV. J is TRBJ2-7 and V is TRBV18; D is possibly TRBD1 (5 bases). The CDR3 contains 12 residues. The V end lost 6 bases, the J end lost 4 bases, and 10 bases lay between the germline ends. Germline-derived CDR1 and CDR2 are KGHSH and LQKENI.

V usage is TRBV7-9 and J usage is TRBJ1-2; D is perhaps TRBD1 (5 bases). The CDR3 has 13 residues. V was shortened by 2 bases and J by 3 bases, with 7 bases between the two germline ends. Germline CDR1 is SEHNR and CDR2 is FQNEAQ (reference sequence). CDR3 sequence (DNA): TGTGCCAGCAGCTTATGGGGGGACTATGGCTACACCTTC. Its translation is CASSLWGDYGYTF.

The chain links TRBV7-9 to TRBJ1-6; 9 bases fit TRBD1. Losses at the gene ends were 5 bases for V and 2 bases for J; bases not matched to a gene: 7. Germline-derived CDR1 and CDR2 are SEHNR and FQNEAQ (reference sequence). The CDR3 has 17 residues. CDR3 in amino acids: CASSPRTGAAYNSPLHF. DNA for the CDR3: TGTGCCAGCAGCCCAAGGACAGGGGCCGCCTATAATTCACCCCTCCACTTT.

DNA of the CDR3: TGTGCCACCAGCAGAGATATGCAGAAAAAACTGTTTTTT. It is translated as CATSRDMQKKLFF. The chain couples TRBV15 to TRBJ1-4; no definite D call. Trimming removed 0 bases at V and 9 bases at J, with 8 bases between. The CDR3 spans 13 residues. Germline CDR1 reads LNHNV; CDR2 reads YYDKDF (reference sequence). The variable domain in full, with the rest retrieved from reference TRBV15 and TRBJ1-4, is DAMVIQNPRYQVTQFGKPVTLSCSQTLNHNVMYWYQQKSSQAPKLLFHYYDKDFNNEADTPDNFQSRRPNTSFCFLDIRSPGLGDTAMYLCATSRDMQKKLFFGSGTQLSVL.

The chain employs TRBV2 and TRBJ2-7, with D tentatively TRBD1 (5 bases). In germline, CDR1 is SNHLY, CDR2 FYNNEI. V lost 5 bases and J 3 bases, leaving 14 bases between the germline ends. The CDR3 length is 14 residues. The CDR3 loop is CASSSRDDLYEQYF. The CDR3 region has the DNA TGTGCCAGCAGTTCCAGGGATGATCTCTACGAGCAGTACTTC.

V gene TRBV7-9 combines with J gene TRBJ1-5; D gene unclear. With 1 base removed from V and 6 bases from J, the gap between germline ends came to 7 bases. CDR3 length: 13 amino acids. Germline-derived CDR1 and CDR2 are SEHNR and FQNEAQ (reference sequence). DNA for the CDR3: TGTGCCAGCAGCTTAGGATTCAGTCAGCCCCAGCATTTT. This codes for CASSLGFSQPQHF.

This chain connects TRBV6-6 to TRBJ1-2; 8 bases map to TRBD1. V trimming: 6 bases; J trimming: 2 bases; junction bases outside the gene matches: 2. Germline V lookup: CDR1 MNHNY, CDR2 SVGAGI (reference sequence). CDR3 length: 13 residues. The CDR3 region is CASRWTGNYGYTF. CDR3 nucleotide sequence: TGTGCCAGCAGATGGACAGGGAACTATGGCTACACCTTC.

This rearrangement joins TRBV7-9 to TRBJ2-1; no clear D gene. Germline CDR1 reads SEHNR; CDR2 reads FQNEAQ (reference sequence). The CDR3 is made up of 13 amino acids. With 5 bases removed from V and 8 bases from J, the gap between germline ends came to 13 bases. The CDR3 sequence is CASSPGSADEQFF. The CDR3 DNA sequence: TGTGCCAGCAGCCCTGGTTCTGCGGATGAGCAGTTCTTC.